This passage covers 31 T cell receptor beta chains from one sample sequenced in a study of CD8+ T cells in alopecia areata. Noted treatment: oral pan-JAK inhibitor, 5-10 mg twice daily. RNA was isolated and reverse transcribed to cDNA, the sequencing template. Repertoires were generated with immunoSEQ multiplex PCR, while TCRdb's copy carries only in-frame clones and drops some. The table includes more than 100,000 clones, more than 75% detected once. This sample comprised CD8+ T cells sorted from blood, obtained at approximately week 31, from a patient treated with tofacitinib. These TCRs come from a human donor with alopecia areata.

A note on this clone: Other DNA sequences in this sample translate to the same CDR3. V gene TRBV29-1 combines with J gene TRBJ2-1, with TRBD2 matching over 9 bases. From germline, CDR1 is SQVTM and CDR2 ANQGSEA. Unmatched junction bases numbered 4, after V lost 6 bases and J lost 4 bases. This CDR3 spans 13 amino acids. The CDR3, as DNA: TGCAGCGTACGACTAGCGGATTACAATGAGCAGTTCTTC. Its protein is CSVRLADYNEQFF.

The rearrangement links TRBV29-1 to TRBJ2-3, with no clear D. There are 13 residues in the CDR3. V was shortened by 5 bases and J by 8 bases, with 17 bases between the two germline ends. CDR1 is SQVTM and CDR2 is ANQGSEA in the germline V gene. This CDR3 is CSVLLGLQVTQYF. The DNA of the CDR3 is TGCAGCGTTCTCCTGGGTCTTCAAGTTACGCAGTATTTT.

J is TRBJ2-3 and V is TRBV11-2; the match to TRBD2 covers 7 bases. The CDR3 runs 15 residues. J lost 4 bases, V lost 2 bases, and 6 bases had no gene match. Germline V gives CDR1 SGHAT, CDR2 FQNNGV. The CDR3 bases are TGTGCCAGCAGCTTAAGCGGGATAGGGGCAGATACGCAGTATTTT. Its protein is CASSLSGIGADTQYF.

The chain combines TRBV9 with TRBJ2-7; D is possibly TRBD1 or TRBD2 (6 bases each). The CDR3 loop spans 16 amino acids. From germline, CDR1 is SGDLS and CDR2 YYNGEE. V lost 0 bases, J lost 2 bases, and 15 bases lay in between. DNA of the CDR3: TGTGCCAGCAGCGTAGATTCGGGGGACATGGCCTACGAGCAGTACTTC. Translation: CASSVDSGDMAYEQYF.

A few counts support this clone. The chain recombines TRBV6-1 with TRBJ2-6; TRBD1 matches at 7 bases. Germline assignment: CDR1 MNHNS and CDR2 SASEGT. This CDR3 has 15 amino acids. After removal of 8 bases from V and 0 bases from J, the junction contained 4 bases not matched to a gene. The CDR3 DNA reads as TGTGCCAGCGGACAGGACGACTCTGGGGCCAACGTCCTGACTTTC. Translated: CASGQDDSGANVLTF.

The chain couples TRBV27 to TRBJ2-7, with 8 positions matching TRBD2. The CDR3 totals 11 residues. Per germline, CDR1 MNHEY and CDR2 SMNVEV (reference sequence). V trimming: 10 bases; J trimming: 5 bases; junction bases outside the gene matches: 4. CDR3 region: CATRRGDEQYF. DNA for the CDR3: TGTGCCACCCGGCGGGGGGACGAGCAGTACTTC.

CDR3 nucleotide sequence: TGTGCCAGCAGTGAACACCCCCCGGGACACAACCAAGAGACCCAGTACTTC. This translates into CASSEHPPGHNQETQYF. The gene calls are TRBV7-2 and TRBJ2-5; possible D gene TRBD1, 6 bases. This CDR3 has 17 residues. The V end was cut by 6 bases, the J end by 0 bases, with 20 bases between. CDR1 is SGHTA and CDR2 is FQGNSA in the germline V gene.

This chain connects TRBV5-6 to TRBJ1-4; TRBD1 is a possible D gene (5 bases). The CDR3 spans 15 residues. The germline CDR1 and CDR2 sequences are SGHDT and YYEEEE. V gave up 3 bases and J gave up 5 bases, with 14 bases separating them. CDR3: CASSSTGTLNEKLFF. CDR3 nucleotide sequence: TGTGCCAGCAGCTCGACCGGGACCCTGAATGAAAAACTGTTTTTT.

A single count supports this clone. The chain carries TRBV7-9 and TRBJ2-7; TRBD2 might be the D (5 bases). Looked up from germline, CDR1 is SEHNR and CDR2 is FQNEAQ (reference sequence). Trimming cost V 4 bases and J 4 bases, with 23 bases left between them. This CDR3 has 17 amino acids. CDR3 sequence: CASSSDRDPNPYYEQYF. The CDR3 DNA is TGTGCCAGCAGCTCTGACCGGGATCCTAATCCCTATTACGAGCAGTACTTC.

Concerning this clone: The sample carries other DNA sequences with the same CDR3. This sequence joins TRBV9 and TRBJ2-7; D might be TRBD2 (6 bases). The CDR3 contains 14 residues. Germline-derived CDR1 and CDR2 are SGDLS and YYNGEE. With 4 bases removed from V and 2 bases from J, the gap between germline ends came to 13 bases. The CDR3 region has the DNA TGTGCCAGCAGCCCCGGGACTTCACCCTACGAGCAGTACTTC. It is translated as CASSPGTSPYEQYF.

The V gene is TRBV5-1, the J gene TRBJ2-2, with TRBD2 as a possible D gene (6 bases). Trimming took 7 bases from V and 1 from J, leaving 14 bases between them. The CDR3 is 15 residues long. Per germline, CDR1 SGHRS and CDR2 YFSETQ. CDR3 sequence reads: CASSGLAENTGELFF. The CDR3 DNA is TGCGCCAGCTCAGGATTAGCGGAGAACACCGGGGAGCTGTTTTTT.

The rearrangement joins TRBV30 to TRBJ2-7, with D possibly matching TRBD2 (5 bases). CDR3 length: 16 residues. The V end was cut by 1 base, the J end by 1 base, with 17 bases between. Germline CDR1 is GTSNPN and CDR2 is SVGIG (reference sequence). The CDR3 DNA is TGTGCCTGGAGTGACCCCGTGGGTCGGGGATCCTACGAGCAGTACTTC. It yields the protein CAWSDPVGRGSYEQYF.

The chain has TRBV27 and TRBJ2-2, with D perhaps assigned TRBD1 or TRBD2 (5 bases each). CDR1 MNHEY and CDR2 SMNVEV come from the germline V gene (reference sequence). The CDR3 sequence is 17 residues long. V was trimmed by 0 bases and J by 2 bases, leaving 13 bases between them. The CDR3: CASSLSYGAANTGELFF. CDR3 coding DNA: TGTGCCAGCAGTTTATCTTACGGGGCGGCTAACACCGGGGAGCTGTTTTTT.

By share of the sample, this clone is large (0.1 to 1%). This chain links TRBV2 with TRBJ2-2; TRBD1 agrees at 8 bases. J was trimmed by 6 bases and V by 7 bases; bases with no gene match: 10. CDR3 length: 15 residues. From germline, CDR1 is SNHLY and CDR2 FYNNEI. In DNA form, the CDR3 reads TGTGCCAGCAACCCGGGACAGGTGACCCCCGGGGAGCTGTTTTTT. As protein: CASNPGQVTPGELFF. Looking up the rest from reference TRBV2 and TRBJ2-2 gives the full variable domain: EPEVTQTPSHQVTQMGQEVILRCVPISNHLYFYWYRQILGQKVEFLVSFYNNEISEKSEIFDDQFSVERPDGSNFTLKIRSTKLEDSAMYFCASNPGQVTPGELFFGEGSRLTVL.

The chain combines TRBV5-1 with TRBJ2-7; 9 nucleotides agree with TRBD1. V was clipped by 3 bases and J by 3 bases; unmatched bases: 10. CDR1 is SGHRS and CDR2 is YFSETQ in the germline V gene. The CDR3 consists of 16 residues. For the CDR3, the DNA is TGCGCCAGCAGCTCAACCGCGGGGACAGGGCGCTACGAGCAGTACTTC. This encodes CASSSTAGTGRYEQYF.

The V and J genes are TRBV19 and TRBJ2-7; 12 bases fit TRBD2. The germline gives CDR1 LNHDA, CDR2 SQIVND (reference sequence). This CDR3 is built from 15 residues. The V segment lost 4 bases and the J segment 3 bases; nucleotides outside the gene matches: 4. The CDR3: CASSKWTSGNYEQYF. The CDR3 DNA is TGTGCCAGTAGTAAATGGACTAGCGGGAACTACGAGCAGTACTTC. Filled out from reference TRBV19 and TRBJ2-7, the complete variable domain reads DGGITQSPKYLFRKEGQNVTLSCEQNLNHDAMYWYRQDPGQGLRLIYYSQIVNDFQKGDIAEGYSVSREKKESFPLTVTSAQKNPTAFYLCASSKWTSGNYEQYFGPGTRLTVT.

This chain's CDR3 is CASSLEYEQYF. CDR3 in DNA: TGTGCCAGCAGCCTTGAGTACGAGCAGTACTTC. The rearrangement joins TRBV7-8 to TRBJ2-7; no definite D call. Trimming removed 5 bases from V and 4 bases from J, with 6 bases in between. Germline CDR1 is SGHVS and CDR2 is FQNEAQ. There are 11 residues in the CDR3. The full variable domain, with the rest looked up from reference TRBV7-8 and TRBJ2-7, is GAGVSQSPRYKVAKRGQDVALRCDPISGHVSLFWYQQALGQGPEFLTYFQNEAQLDKSGLPSDRFFAERPEGSVSTLKIQRTQQEDSAVYLCASSLEYEQYFGPGTRLTVT.

The V call is TRBV19, the J call TRBJ2-1; TRBD2 matches at 9 bases. This CDR3 has 14 amino acids. Per the germline V gene, CDR1 is LNHDA and CDR2 is SQIVND (reference sequence). V dropped 6 bases and J dropped 3; count of bases not matched to a gene: 3. CDR3 residues: CASSVLAGYNEQFF. The CDR3 nucleotides are TGTGCCAGTAGCGTACTAGCGGGCTACAATGAGCAGTTCTTC.

This chain uses TRBV7-9 with TRBJ2-7; TRBD2 matches 9 bases. The CDR3 has 15 amino acids. Germline assignment: CDR1 SEHNR and CDR2 FQNEAQ (reference sequence). The V gene end was trimmed by 5 bases and the J gene end by 4 bases; junction bases not matched to a gene: 9. CDR3 residues: CASSREGTSIYEQYF. For the CDR3, the DNA is TGTGCCAGCAGCAGAGAAGGGACTAGCATTTACGAGCAGTACTTC.

The chain is built from TRBV30 and TRBJ2-7, with 7 bases aligning to TRBD1. The CDR3 totals 12 residues. The V and J ends lost 8 bases and 9 bases, in that order; junction bases with no gene match: 13. Germline lookup yields CDR1 GTSNPN and CDR2 SVGIG (reference sequence). The CDR3 coding sequence is TGTGCCAGCCATCAAACAGGGGACGGGCAGTACTTC. It yields the protein CASHQTGDGQYF.

This clone was recorded once. The gene calls are TRBV7-9 and TRBJ2-3; unclear D gene. The CDR3 runs to 13 residues. Deletions cut 9 bases from V and 4 bases from J, with 14 bases between. Looked up from germline, CDR1 is SEHNR and CDR2 is FQNEAQ (reference sequence). CDR3 in amino acids: CASLITGPDTQYF. For the CDR3, the DNA is TGTGCCAGTCTAATTACTGGGCCAGATACGCAGTATTTT. Full variable domain (outside the CDR3, taken from reference TRBV7-9 and TRBJ2-3): DTGVSQNPRHKITKRGQNVTFRCDPISEHNRLYWYRQTLGQGPEFLTYFQNEAQLEKSRLLSDRFSAERPKGSFSTLEIQRTEQGDSAMYLCASLITGPDTQYFGPGTRLTVL.

J is TRBJ2-1 and V is TRBV27; unclear D gene. Deletions cut 8 bases from V and 6 bases from J, with 23 bases between. The V gene's germline CDR1 is MNHEY and CDR2 SMNVEV (reference sequence). There are 16 residues in the CDR3. This CDR3 is CASALLPSSPANEQFF. In DNA, the CDR3 is TGTGCCAGCGCCTTACTGCCAAGCTCCCCCGCCAATGAGCAGTTCTTC.

This clone was seen a few times. The gene calls are TRBV27 and TRBJ2-7; D may be TRBD1 or TRBD2 (5 bases each). This CDR3 has 14 residues. Germline values: CDR1 MNHEY, CDR2 SMNVEV (reference sequence). Trimming pared 6 bases from V and 3 bases from J, leaving 15 bases between. The CDR3 region is CASSQSGGYYEQYF. DNA of the CDR3: TGTGCCAGCAGCCAATCTGGGGGTTACTACGAGCAGTACTTC.

The chain carries TRBV9 and TRBJ1-1, with D possibly TRBD1 on 5 matching bases. V was cut by 4 bases and J by 5 bases, with 18 bases left in between. The CDR3 spans 15 residues. Germline assignment: CDR1 SGDLS and CDR2 YYNGEE. CDR3 amino acids: CASSPQDTGRTEAFF. The CDR3 DNA reads as TGTGCCAGCAGCCCCCAGGACACCGGGCGTACTGAAGCTTTCTTT. Full variable domain (remainder filled in from reference TRBV9 and TRBJ1-1): DSGVTQTPKHLITATGQRVTLRCSPRSGDLSVYWYQQSLDQGLQFLIQYYNGEERAKGNILERFSAQQFPDLHSELNLSSLELGDSALYFCASSPQDTGRTEAFFGQGTRLTVV.

The gene calls are TRBV7-9 and TRBJ2-7; D may be TRBD2 (5 bases). The CDR3 is 13 amino acids. The V gene lost 5 bases and the J gene lost 1 base, with 9 bases spanning the gap. Germline CDR1 and CDR2: SEHNR and FQNEAQ (reference sequence). The CDR3 sequence: CASSDRGSYEQYF. CDR3 nucleotides: TGTGCCAGCAGCGACCGGGGATCCTACGAGCAGTACTTC.

The chain joins TRBV5-4 to TRBJ1-1; possibly TRBD1 for D (5 bases). CDR1 and CDR2 from the germline V gene are SGHNT and YYREEE (reference sequence). CDR3 length equals 14 residues. V dropped 7 bases and J dropped 7 bases, with 20 bases sitting between them. The CDR3 region is CASGIRGRSGEAFF. CDR3 in DNA: TGTGCCAGCGGAATCCGGGGGAGAAGTGGTGAAGCTTTCTTT.

V and J are TRBV29-1 and TRBJ1-1, with D uncertain. Per germline, CDR1 SQVTM and CDR2 ANQGSEA. V was clipped by 7 bases and J by 1 base, with 19 bases between them. This CDR3 region has 15 residues. The CDR3: CSANSYQKGNTEAFF. CDR3 bases: TGCAGCGCCAATAGCTACCAAAAGGGGAACACTGAAGCTTTCTTT. Using reference TRBV29-1 and TRBJ1-1 for the parts outside the CDR3, the full variable domain is SAVISQKPSRDICQRGTSLTIQCQVDSQVTMMFWYRQQPGQSLTLIATANQGSEATYESGFVIDKFPISRPNLTFSTLTVSNMSPEDSSIYLCSANSYQKGNTEAFFGQGTRLTVV.

This clone was recorded a few times. The chain carries TRBV6-5 and TRBJ2-7; 7 bases are shared with TRBD1. The V gene's germline CDR1 is MNHEY and CDR2 SVGAGI. The CDR3 spans 15 residues. Germline trimming cut 1 base from V and 1 base from J; bases unmatched to any gene: 4. The CDR3 nucleotides read TGTGCCAGCAGTTACTTTGGGACAGAGTCCTACGAGCAGTACTTC. This codes for CASSYFGTESYEQYF.

The chain couples TRBV7-6 to TRBJ2-7; D possibly corresponds to TRBD2 (6 bases). Trimming pared 2 bases from V and 5 bases from J, leaving 25 bases between. CDR3 size: 18 residues. The germline V gene encodes CDR1 SGHVS and CDR2 FNYEAQ. DNA of the CDR3: TGTGCCAGCAGCTTACGGGGCCCGGTCGCGGGATCTGGTGACGAGCAGTACTTC. Amino acid sequence: CASSLRGPVAGSGDEQYF.

The chain combines TRBV15 with TRBJ1-4; D gene unclear. In germline, CDR1 is LNHNV, CDR2 YYDKDF (reference sequence). The CDR3 sequence is 15 residues long. V shed 4 bases and J shed 0 bases, with 9 bases lying between them. The CDR3 DNA sequence: TGTGCCACCAGCACTTACACTTCAACTAATGAAAAACTGTTTTTT. It translates to CATSTYTSTNEKLFF.

The chain links TRBV19 to TRBJ2-7, with 8 positions matching TRBD2. V gave up 5 bases and J gave up 3 bases; unmatched junction bases: 6. Germline CDR1 LNHDA, CDR2 SQIVND (reference sequence). CDR3 length equals 14 residues. CDR3 sequence (DNA): TGTGCCAGTAGTCCGATTAGCGGGAACTACGAGCAGTACTTC. This sequence encodes CASSPISGNYEQYF.